This passage covers 32 T cell receptor beta chains from one sample sequenced in a study of vaccination and CD4 T cells after COVID-19. The Oncomine TCR Beta short-read assay generated sequence data from the DNA of cultured CD4+ T cells. TCRdb processed the PCR reads anew with MiXCR; each CDR3 protein has one entry. Here the sample spans some 18,000 distinct CDR3 sequences, 70% being singletons. Treatment of the sample: roughly ten-day PBMC culture with coronavirus spike peptide pools or control peptides (ViraFEST assay). For these receptors, no antigen is known. Sequencing was performed on CD4+ T cells from blood, cultured in vitro. The receptors were sampled from a human donor who had recovered from COVID-19.

The rearrangement links TRBV5-4 to TRBJ1-1; D possibly corresponds to TRBD1 (5 bases). The CDR3 runs to 14 residues. Germline V CDR1 and CDR2: SGHNT, YYREEE (reference sequence). Between the trimmed V and J ends, which lost 0 bases and 1 base, there was a span of 7 bases. The CDR3 protein is CASSLVGGNTEAFF. The CDR3 nucleotides are TGTGCCAGCAGCTTGGTGGGGGGGAACACTGAAGCTTTCTTT.

The rearrangement links TRBV12-3 or TRBV12-4 to TRBJ1-5, with D unresolved. This CDR3 is built from 14 residues. Trimming pared 2 bases from V and 5 bases from J, leaving 10 bases between. CDR3 in amino acids: CASSLLGSHQPQHF. The CDR3 nucleotides read TGTGCCAGCAGTTTATTAGGCAGCCATCAGCCCCAGCATTTT.

This clonotype appeared a single time. The gene calls are TRBV6-5 and TRBJ2-7; the D is unclear. The CDR3 is 15 amino acids. Trimming took off 0 bases at V and 2 bases at J, with 11 bases between the two ends. Germline CDR1 MNHEY, CDR2 SVGAGI. CDR3 sequence (DNA): TGTGCCAGCAGTTACTCAGGGTCTAGAGCCTACGAGCAGTACTTC. It is translated as CASSYSGSRAYEQYF.

The chain combines TRBV27 with TRBJ1-5; D perhaps matches TRBD1 (5 bases). V was shortened by 6 bases and J by 5 bases, with 17 bases between the two germline ends. The germline CDR1 and CDR2 sequences are MNHEY and SMNVEV (reference sequence). The CDR3 runs 15 residues. The CDR3 is CASSKTWTNDQPQHF. The DNA of the CDR3 is TGTGCCAGCAGCAAGACCTGGACAAATGATCAGCCCCAGCATTTT.

The genes are TRBV28 and TRBJ1-2; D not resolved. The V gene lost 4 bases and the J gene lost 2 bases, with 11 bases spanning the gap. The CDR3 length is 14 residues. Per germline, CDR1 MDHEN and CDR2 SYDVKM. For the CDR3, the DNA is TGTGCCAGCAGTTACAACTCAGCCAACTATGGCTACACCTTC. Translated, it gives CASSYNSANYGYTF.

This clonotype was observed a few times. The chain recombines TRBV24-1 with TRBJ2-3; TRBD2 is a possible D gene (7 bases). The V gene lost 5 bases and the J gene lost 4 bases, with 9 bases spanning the gap. The CDR3 sequence is 13 residues long. Per the germline V gene, CDR1 is KGHDR and CDR2 is SFDVKD. The CDR3, as DNA: TGTGCCACCAGTGGGGGGGGCCCAGATACGCAGTATTTT. Translating gives CATSGGGPDTQYF.

This CDR3 is CASSTKWGRWTDTQYF. The CDR3 DNA reads as TGTGCCAGCAGCACAAAATGGGGGCGATGGACAGATACGCAGTATTTT. The chain joins TRBV6-1 to TRBJ2-3, with a possible D match to TRBD1 (6 bases). CDR1 MNHNS and CDR2 SASEGT come from the germline V gene. V was trimmed by 6 bases and J by 3 bases, leaving 19 bases between them. The CDR3 is 16 residues long.

This clonotype has only one observation. The CDR3 region has the DNA TGTGCCAGCAGTGTTGGTCCGGGGGATCAGCCCCAGCATTTT. Its protein product is CASSVGPGDQPQHF. V gene TRBV6-1 combines with J gene TRBJ1-5, with D possibly matching TRBD1 (5 bases). Germline values: CDR1 MNHNS, CDR2 SASEGT. Trimming stripped 4 bases from V and 5 bases from J, with 12 bases between. The CDR3 extends over 14 amino acids.

DNA for the CDR3: TGCAGTGCTAGGGAGGACAAAAACATTCAGTACTTC. Amino acid sequence: CSAREDKNIQYF. This chain links TRBV20-1 with TRBJ2-4, with D perhaps matching TRBD2 (5 bases). The V end lost 3 bases, the J end lost 3 bases, and 6 bases lay between the germline ends. The germline gives CDR1 DFQATT, CDR2 SNEGSKA (reference sequence). The CDR3 runs 12 residues.

This clonotype was counted once. V gene TRBV20-1 combines with J gene TRBJ1-3, with D possibly matching TRBD1 (5 bases). CDR3 length equals 17 residues. The V end lost 0 bases, the J end lost 2 bases, and 17 bases lay between the germline ends. CDR1 and CDR2 from the germline V gene are DFQATT and SNEGSKA (reference sequence). Here the CDR3 reads CSAREGVRPGAGNTIYF. CDR3 nucleotides: TGCAGTGCTAGAGAGGGGGTACGACCTGGGGCTGGAAACACCATATATTTT.

This chain connects TRBV12-3 or TRBV12-4 to TRBJ1-1; D gene uncertain. This CDR3 contains 13 residues. Trimming shortened V by 4 bases and J by 3 bases, and 9 bases separated the two germline ends. This chain's CDR3 is CASSSDGHTEAFF. Here the CDR3 DNA reads TGTGCCAGCAGTTCCGATGGCCACACTGAAGCTTTCTTT.

This clonotype was recorded a few times. The rearrangement links TRBV6-5 to TRBJ1-5; D possibly corresponds to TRBD1 (5 bases). Per the germline V gene, CDR1 is MNHEY and CDR2 is SVGAGI. The CDR3 sequence is 17 residues long. Trimming took off 0 bases at V and 1 base at J, with 13 bases between the two ends. For the CDR3, the DNA is TGTGCCAGCAGTTACTCGATTGGGACGATAAGCAATCAGCCCCAGCATTTT. It codes for CASSYSIGTISNQPQHF.

This clonotype counts as large (0.1 to 1%). V is TRBV6-1 and J is TRBJ2-5; TRBD1 or TRBD2 may be the D gene (5 bases each). The CDR3 contains 15 residues. The germline CDR1 and CDR2 sequences are MNHNS and SASEGT. Trimming removed 7 bases at V and 7 bases at J, with 22 bases between. The CDR3 DNA sequence: TGTGCCAGCAAAGATCGGGGACCCTTAAAGGGGACCCAGTACTTC. This translates into CASKDRGPLKGTQYF.

V and J are TRBV30 and TRBJ2-4, with D perhaps given as TRBD1 or TRBD2 (5 bases each). This CDR3 has 13 amino acids. Per the germline V gene, CDR1 is GTSNPN and CDR2 is SVGIG (reference sequence). V was clipped by 1 base and J by 7 bases, with 11 bases between them. CDR3 loop: CAWSGGSGNIQYF. CDR3 bases: TGTGCCTGGAGTGGGGGGTCCGGGAACATTCAGTACTTC.

The chain uses TRBV27 and TRBJ2-5; possible D gene TRBD1, 6 bases. Germline CDR1 reads MNHEY; CDR2 reads SMNVEV (reference sequence). CDR3 length: 13 residues. V lost 5 bases and J lost 4, with 11 bases in between. The CDR3 loop is CASSPGARETQYF. DNA for the CDR3: TGTGCCAGCAGTCCAGGGGCGCGAGAGACCCAGTACTTC.

The rearrangement links TRBV27 to TRBJ1-1; 7 bases match TRBD1. After removal of 8 bases from V and 4 bases from J, the junction contained 7 bases not matched to a gene. Germline CDR1 is MNHEY and CDR2 is SMNVEV (reference sequence). The CDR3 is 13 amino acids. The CDR3 nucleotides read TGTGCCAGCTCTGACTCAGGGGGCACTGAAGCTTTCTTT. Its translation is CASSDSGGTEAFF.

The DNA for the CDR3 is TGTGCCAGTAGTATACTAAGGACGGTGAACACTGAAGCTTTCTTT. This sequence encodes CASSILRTVNTEAFF. The V call is TRBV19, the J call TRBJ1-1, with D unclear. This CDR3 has 15 amino acids. Germline V gene data show CDR1 as LNHDA and CDR2 as SQIVND (reference sequence). Trimming stripped 2 bases from V and 0 bases from J, with 10 bases between.

This clonotype was found once. The chain recombines TRBV20-1 with TRBJ2-2; maybe TRBD2 (5 bases). Between the trimmed V and J ends, which lost 5 bases and 4 bases, there was a span of 14 bases. The CDR3 has 14 amino acids. Germline CDR1 is DFQATT and CDR2 is SNEGSKA (reference sequence). Written as DNA, the CDR3 is TGCAGTGCTGAGAACCGGGAAAGCACCGGGGAGCTGTTTTTT. It specifies CSAENRESTGELFF.

The V and J genes are TRBV2 and TRBJ2-3, with TRBD2 identical over 7 bases. The J segment lost 2 bases and the V segment lost 5 bases, leaving 10 bases of the junction unmatched. Per the germline V gene, CDR1 is SNHLY and CDR2 is FYNNEI. This CDR3 contains 16 residues. Here the CDR3 reads CASSTRTRAFTDTQYF. In nucleotides, the CDR3 is TGTGCCAGCAGTACCCGGACTAGAGCCTTCACAGATACGCAGTATTTT.

This clonotype was counted once. The chain has TRBV20-1 and TRBJ2-1, with D possibly being TRBD2 (6 bases). The CDR3 consists of 12 residues. Germline lookup yields CDR1 DFQATT and CDR2 SNEGSKA (reference sequence). V was cut by 5 bases and J by 8 bases, with 13 bases left in between. CDR3 protein: CSARRRGDEQFF. The CDR3 region has the DNA TGCAGTGCTCGGAGGCGCGGGGATGAGCAGTTCTTC.

The rearrangement links TRBV7-9 to TRBJ1-5; D gene uncertain. The CDR3 length is 16 residues. Germline V gene sequence: CDR1 SEHNR, CDR2 FQNEAQ (reference sequence). Deletions cut 1 base from V and 2 bases from J, with 12 bases between. DNA for the CDR3: TGTGCCAGCAGCTTAGGTACGGAGGGTCGCAATCAGCCCCAGCATTTT. This encodes CASSLGTEGRNQPQHF.

The rearrangement joins TRBV7-9 to TRBJ1-2; TRBD1 might be the D (5 bases). Germline-derived CDR1 and CDR2 are SEHNR and FQNEAQ (reference sequence). CDR3 length: 15 amino acids. V lost 9 bases and J 1 base, leaving 18 bases between the germline ends. CDR3 amino acids: CASTNSYGGNYGYTF. The CDR3 DNA reads as TGTGCCAGTACCAATTCTTATGGGGGTAACTATGGCTACACCTTC.

This clonotype appeared once. The genes are TRBV20-1 and TRBJ1-2; no clear D gene. Germline assignment: CDR1 DFQATT and CDR2 SNEGSKA (reference sequence). CDR3 length: 12 residues. Trimming stripped 6 bases from V and 3 bases from J, with 11 bases between. CDR3 coding DNA: TGCAGTGCCCCGGACCTATACTATGGCTACACCTTC. This sequence encodes CSAPDLYYGYTF.

This chain connects TRBV12-3 or TRBV12-4 to TRBJ1-5; weak D call: TRBD1 (5 bases). Deletions cut 6 bases from V and 2 bases from J, with 8 bases between. The CDR3 spans 13 residues. DNA for the CDR3: TGTGCCAGCAGGACACAGGGCAATCAGCCCCAGCATTTT. This sequence encodes CASRTQGNQPQHF.

This chain connects TRBV6-1 to TRBJ1-5, with a tentative D call TRBD1 (5 bases). The CDR3 extends over 15 amino acids. The V end lost 7 bases, the J end lost 4 bases, and 17 bases lay between the germline ends. Per germline, CDR1 MNHNS and CDR2 SASEGT. In nucleotides, the CDR3 is TGTGCCAGCACCCTTACGGGGGGGAAAAATCAGCCCCAGCATTTT. It specifies CASTLTGGKNQPQHF.

The V call is TRBV19, the J call TRBJ2-3; 7 bases map to TRBD1. Germline V gene sequence: CDR1 LNHDA, CDR2 SQIVND (reference sequence). The CDR3 sequence is 16 residues long. V shed 5 bases and J 1 base; nucleotides not matched to a gene: 9. The CDR3 spells CASSPHRGMGTDTQYF. Written as DNA, the CDR3 is TGTGCCAGTAGTCCCCACAGGGGTATGGGCACAGATACGCAGTATTTT. The full variable domain, with the rest looked up from reference TRBV19 and TRBJ2-3, is DGGITQSPKYLFRKEGQNVTLSCEQNLNHDAMYWYRQDPGQGLRLIYYSQIVNDFQKGDIAEGYSVSREKKESFPLTVTSAQKNPTAFYLCASSPHRGMGTDTQYFGPGTRLTVL.

The chain recombines TRBV7-9 with TRBJ2-7, with 8 bases matching TRBD2. Germline V gene data show CDR1 as SEHNR and CDR2 as FQNEAQ (reference sequence). The CDR3 is 15 residues long. Losses at the gene ends were 1 base for V and 4 bases for J; bases not matched to a gene: 6. CDR3 loop: CASSLGPSGFYEQYF. The CDR3 bases are TGTGCCAGCAGCTTAGGGCCTAGCGGGTTTTACGAGCAGTACTTC.

The chain uses TRBV10-3 and TRBJ2-7; D is unresolved. CDR3 size: 14 residues. Germline V gene lookup returns CDR1 ENHRY and CDR2 SYGVKD. V lost 4 bases to trimming and J lost 0 bases, with 10 bases between them. The CDR3 coding sequence is TGTGCCATCAGTGCCCACCCACTCTCCTACGAGCAGTACTTC. Translating it yields CAISAHPLSYEQYF.

This clonotype was recorded a few times. The chain combines TRBV7-2 with TRBJ2-5; D remains ambiguous. The CDR3 sequence is 13 residues long. Germline CDR1 and CDR2: SGHTA and FQGNSA. V was clipped by 2 bases and J by 1 base, with 5 bases between them. CDR3 protein: CASSLLIQETQYF. The CDR3 coding sequence is TGTGCCAGCAGCTTACTCATCCAAGAGACCCAGTACTTC.

Only one count was recorded for this clonotype. The V call is TRBV6-5, the J call TRBJ2-2; D not resolved. Deletions cut 0 bases from V and 1 base from J, with 3 bases between. CDR1 MNHEY and CDR2 SVGAGI come from the germline V gene. The CDR3 runs to 14 residues. In nucleotides, the CDR3 is TGTGCCAGCAGTTACTCAGAGAACACCGGGGAGCTGTTTTTT. Encoded protein: CASSYSENTGELFF.

This chain joins TRBV28 and TRBJ1-1; TRBD1 might be the D (5 bases). This CDR3 region has 12 residues. The germline gives CDR1 MDHEN, CDR2 SYDVKM. The V end lost 3 bases, the J end lost 6 bases, and 8 bases lay between the germline ends. The CDR3 nucleotides are TGTGCCAGCAGTTTGAAGGGGTCTGAAGCTTTCTTT. It specifies CASSLKGSEAFF. Looking up the rest from reference TRBV28 and TRBJ1-1 gives the full variable domain: DVKVTQSSRYLVKRTGEKVFLECVQDMDHENMFWYRQDPGLGLRLIYFSYDVKMKEKGDIPEGYSVSREKKERFSLILESASTNQTSMYLCASSLKGSEAFFGQGTRLTVV.

This chain connects TRBV7-2 to TRBJ1-2; D possibly corresponds to TRBD1 (5 bases). The CDR3 loop spans 20 amino acids. V lost 0 bases and J lost 0, with 23 bases in between. Germline CDR1 and CDR2: SGHTA and FQGNSA. The CDR3 here is CASSLAVNRGAFRANYGYTF. For the CDR3, the DNA is TGTGCCAGCAGCTTAGCGGTAAATCGGGGCGCCTTCCGCGCTAACTATGGCTACACCTTC.